The clone carrying this T cell receptor beta chain showed up just once. Its antigen is not known. The sample originates from a study of radiation and T cells in renal cell carcinoma. Germline V gene sequence: CDR1 SNHLY, CDR2 FYNNEI. The CDR3 length is 14 residues. V was pared by 5 bases and J by 3 bases, with 11 bases between. Points from the study as a whole: No pretreatment tumor biopsies were available for baseline clonotypes. From baseline, blood top tumor clonotypes peaked at 2 weeks post-radiation.

As to time point: blood 2 weeks post-SBRT. Described treatment: 15 Gy SBRT to primary tumor, nephrectomy 4 weeks later. Only in-frame clones appear in the TCRdb table, and some are missing; sequencing was by immunoSEQ multiplex PCR. The sample lists 120,000 or so clones, around 85% occurring once. The specimen comprised blood, sampled from a patient whose treatment included radiotherapy and nephrectomy. This sequence was found in a man aged 50 to 59 with renal cell carcinoma. This chain joins TRBV2 and TRBJ1-3, with a possible D match to TRBD1 (5 bases). The CDR3 loop reads CASSPGGGGNTIYF. The CDR3 region has the DNA TGTGCCAGCAGTCCCGGGGGGGGTGGAAACACCATATATTTT. The full variable domain, completed using reference TRBV2 and TRBJ1-3, is EPEVTQTPSHQVTQMGQEVILRCVPISNHLYFYWYRQILGQKVEFLVSFYNNEISEKSEIFDDQFSVERPDGSNFTLKIRSTKLEDSAMYFCASSPGGGGNTIYFGEGSWLTVV.